Presented here are 29 T cell receptor beta chains from one specimen sequenced in a study of spatial heterogeneity in lung cancer. Specified time point: blood at routine non-recurrence follow-up after resection. No cell sorting; template was whole RNA from tumor, lung tissue or PBMC. MiXCR, run by TCRdb on the 5' RACE reads, gives a single entry per CDR3 protein. This table holds around 30,000 distinct CDR3 sequences, 6% found once. The material sequenced was PBMCs, taken at follow-up. The receptors stem from a male donor with early-stage non-small cell lung cancer.

This clonotype was observed many times. The CDR3 sequence is CASSQSYSGSSYNEQFF. Written as DNA, the CDR3 is TGTGCCAGCAGCCAGTCCTATAGCGGAAGCTCCTACAATGAGCAGTTCTTC. The chain joins TRBV7-8 to TRBJ2-1; a possible D gene is TRBD2 (6 bases). CDR3 length: 17 residues. Germline V CDR1 and CDR2: SGHVS, FQNEAQ. Between the trimmed V and J ends, which lost 5 bases and 0 bases, there was a span of 17 bases.

The chain employs TRBV4-2 and TRBJ2-7; D might be TRBD2 (6 bases). CDR1 LGHNA and CDR2 YNFKEQ come from the germline V gene. CDR3 length equals 15 residues. V lost 0 bases, J lost 2 bases, and 11 bases lay in between. CDR3 in amino acids: CASSQEGTGAYEQYV. The CDR3 DNA reads TGTGCCAGCAGCCAAGAGGGGACGGGAGCCTACGAGCAGTACGTC.

By its share, this clonotype is medium-sized. The chain carries TRBV6-5 and TRBJ2-5; no definite D call. Germline V CDR1 and CDR2: MNHEY, SVGAGI. CDR3 length: 14 residues. The V end lost 0 bases, the J end lost 4 bases, and 9 bases lay between the germline ends. The CDR3 loop reads CASSYSTSGETQYF. Written as DNA, the CDR3 is TGTGCCAGCAGTTACTCGACGTCCGGAGAGACCCAGTACTTC.

Many counts were recorded for this clonotype. The J gene is TRBJ2-1, the V gene TRBV2; 8 bases fit TRBD1. The V gene end was trimmed by 4 bases and the J gene end by 4 bases; junction bases not matched to a gene: 12. The CDR3 is 17 residues long. Germline V CDR1 and CDR2: SNHLY, FYNNEI. The CDR3 here is CASSGWEGQGPYNEQFF. DNA for the CDR3: TGTGCCAGCAGTGGTTGGGAAGGACAGGGTCCTTACAATGAGCAGTTCTTC.

This clonotype was counted between two and nine times. DNA for the CDR3: TGCAGTGCTAGTGAGCGGGTAGCCTACAATGAGCAGTTCTTC. Amino acid sequence: CSASERVAYNEQFF. This chain uses TRBV20-1 with TRBJ2-1; D may be TRBD2 (6 bases). This CDR3 has 14 amino acids. Germline V gene data show CDR1 as DFQATT and CDR2 as SNEGSKA (reference sequence). The V and J ends lost 3 bases and 2 bases respectively, with 11 bases between them.

In this sample, this clonotype turned up many times. The rearrangement joins TRBV27 to TRBJ2-7, with D perhaps TRBD2 (7 bases). Trimming cost V 3 bases and J 3 bases, with 12 bases left between them. Germline values: CDR1 MNHEY, CDR2 SMNVEV (reference sequence). This CDR3 is 14 amino acids long. The CDR3 reads CASSLKGGVYEQYF. The CDR3, as DNA: TGTGCCAGCAGTTTGAAAGGGGGGGTCTACGAGCAGTACTTC.

This clonotype was recorded at least ten times. The chain employs TRBV3-1 and TRBJ2-2; no definite D call. The CDR3 length is 11 residues. Germline V gene lookup returns CDR1 LGHDT and CDR2 YNNKEL (reference sequence). Trimming took off 4 bases at V and 7 bases at J, with 4 bases between the two ends. CDR3: CASSLYGELFF. CDR3 sequence (DNA): TGTGCCAGCAGCCTTTACGGGGAGCTGTTTTTT.

The chain employs TRBV5-5 and TRBJ1-2; D remains unclear. The V end was cut by 5 bases, the J end by 1 base, with 9 bases between. Germline-derived CDR1 and CDR2 are SGHKS and YYEKEE (reference sequence). The CDR3 covers 13 residues. The CDR3 reads CASSSQSNYGYTF. The CDR3, as DNA: TGTGCCAGCAGTTCCCAGAGTAACTATGGCTACACCTTC.

This clonotype appeared many times. The genes are TRBV2 and TRBJ1-2; 8 nucleotides match TRBD1. Germline-derived CDR1 and CDR2 are SNHLY and FYNNEI. The CDR3 is 13 residues long. V was clipped by 4 bases and J by 8 bases; unmatched bases: 6. As DNA, the CDR3 is TGTGCCAGCAGTGTGACAGGGGCGTGGGGCTACACCTTC. Protein product: CASSVTGAWGYTF.

This clonotype was detected ten times or more. The rearrangement links TRBV7-6 to TRBJ2-7; 8 bases match TRBD2. The trim removed 2 bases at V and 7 bases at J, leaving 10 bases unmatched. CDR3 length equals 15 residues. Looked up from germline, CDR1 is SGHVS and CDR2 is FNYEAQ. CDR3 region: CASSLSPAGVGEQYV. The CDR3 bases are TGTGCCAGCAGCTTATCGCCAGCGGGAGTGGGGGAGCAGTACGTC.

This clonotype was detected many times. The chain recombines TRBV5-1 with TRBJ2-3; D perhaps matches TRBD2 (5 bases). Looked up from germline, CDR1 is SGHRS and CDR2 is YFSETQ. The CDR3 covers 15 residues. Trimming stripped 3 bases from V and 5 bases from J, with 16 bases between. The CDR3 sequence: CASSSGMSREDTQYF. CDR3 DNA: TGCGCCAGCAGCTCTGGTATGAGTCGGGAAGATACGCAGTATTTT. Variable domain in full (rest from reference TRBV5-1 and TRBJ2-3): KAGVTQTPRYLIKTRGQQVTLSCSPISGHRSVSWYQQTPGQGLQFLFEYFSETQRNKGNFPGRFSGRQFSNSRSEMNVSTLELGDSALYLCASSSGMSREDTQYFGPGTRLTVL.

This clonotype was picked up many times. The chain's CDR3 is CASSDWTGEYSNQPQHF. The CDR3 DNA reads as TGTGCCAGCAGTGACTGGACAGGAGAATATAGCAATCAGCCCCAGCATTTT. The V call is TRBV2, the J call TRBJ1-5; TRBD1 agrees at 7 bases. Trimming removed 3 bases from V and 0 bases from J; junction bases left unmatched: 8. Germline CDR1 reads SNHLY; CDR2 reads FYNNEI. The CDR3 is made up of 17 amino acids.

This clonotype was detected ten times or more. The genes are TRBV6-2 or TRBV6-3 and TRBJ2-2; perhaps TRBD1 as D (6 bases). Germline CDR1 and CDR2: MNHEY and SVGEGT. Between the trimmed V and J ends, which lost 0 bases and 4 bases, there was a span of 9 bases. The CDR3 length is 15 residues. The CDR3 loop is CASSYSGGVTGELFF. For the CDR3, the DNA is TGTGCCAGCAGTTACTCAGGGGGAGTCACCGGGGAGCTGTTTTTT.

Many counts were recorded for this clonotype. This chain joins TRBV24-1 and TRBJ2-1; the D gene is possibly TRBD2 (6 bases). V dropped 8 bases and J dropped 5 bases, with 12 bases sitting between them. The CDR3 has 13 residues. Germline values: CDR1 KGHDR, CDR2 SFDVKD. CDR3 loop: CATNGTPNNEQFF. CDR3 bases: TGTGCCACCAACGGGACTCCGAACAATGAGCAGTTCTTC.

The sample holds many counts of this clonotype. V and J are TRBV7-9 and TRBJ1-5; weak D call: TRBD1 (5 bases). The V end lost 5 bases, the J end lost 0 bases, and 11 bases lay between the germline ends. The CDR3 is 15 residues long. Germline V gene lookup returns CDR1 SEHNR and CDR2 FQNEAQ (reference sequence). CDR3 bases: TGTGCCAGCAGCCTCCGGGACGGTAGCAATCAGCCCCAGCATTTT. Residues: CASSLRDGSNQPQHF.

This clonotype has more than one count but fewer than ten. The chain has TRBV5-6 and TRBJ2-2; the D is unclear. The V gene's germline CDR1 is SGHDT and CDR2 YYEEEE. CDR3 length equals 12 residues. The ends were cut back, 3 bases at V and 3 bases at J, with 3 bases in the middle. For the CDR3, the DNA is TGTGCCAGCAGCTCCTACACCGGGGAGCTGTTTTTT. It yields the protein CASSSYTGELFF.

At least ten counts were recorded for this clonotype. The chain has TRBV9 and TRBJ2-7, with TRBD2 identical over 9 bases. J lost 1 base, V lost 4 bases, and 9 bases had no gene match. Germline V gives CDR1 SGDLS, CDR2 YYNGEE. The CDR3 length is 16 residues. The CDR3 DNA sequence: TGTGCCAGCAGCCCCGGTGGGCTAGCGGGGTCCTACGAGCAGTACTTC. It codes for CASSPGGLAGSYEQYF. Filled out from reference TRBV9 and TRBJ2-7, the complete variable domain reads DSGVTQTPKHLITATGQRVTLRCSPRSGDLSVYWYQQSLDQGLQFLIQYYNGEERAKGNILERFSAQQFPDLHSELNLSSLELGDSALYFCASSPGGLAGSYEQYFGPGTRLTVT.

This clonotype was counted at least ten times. This sequence joins TRBV4-2 and TRBJ1-4; weak D call: TRBD1 (6 bases). CDR3 length equals 14 residues. The V end was cut by 4 bases, the J end by 6 bases, with 12 bases between. Per germline, CDR1 LGHNA and CDR2 YNFKEQ. CDR3 coding DNA: TGTGCCAGCAGCCCACAGGGACTGGATGAAAAACTGTTTTTT. The encoded protein is CASSPQGLDEKLFF.

As concerns this clonotype: A much bigger clone sits one base away, suggesting this may be a read error. This chain connects TRBV9 to TRBJ1-2; TRBD1 agrees at 10 bases. Germline CDR1 reads SGDLS; CDR2 reads YYNGEE. The CDR3 extends over 15 amino acids. The CDR3 here is CVSSVEGTGVYGYTF. The CDR3 DNA sequence: TGTGTCAGCAGCGTAGAAGGGACAGGGGTATATGGCTACACCTTC.

This clonotype occurred many times. The chain has TRBV11-2 and TRBJ2-7, with 8 bases fitting TRBD2. The CDR3 is made up of 15 amino acids. The ends lost 5 bases at V and 5 bases at J; junction bases unmatched: 11. Germline V gene data show CDR1 as SGHAT and CDR2 as FQNNGV. CDR3 loop: CASSPYSSGGDEQYF. DNA for the CDR3: TGTGCCAGCAGCCCCTACTCGAGCGGGGGCGACGAGCAGTACTTC.

This clonotype counts as medium-sized. The chain uses TRBV7-2 and TRBJ1-2; maybe TRBD1 (6 bases). The CDR3 length is 14 residues. Germline CDR1 and CDR2: SGHTA and FQGNSA. V was clipped by 4 bases and J by 5 bases, with 14 bases between them. CDR3 loop: CASSSRTAAYGYTF. CDR3 coding DNA: TGTGCCAGCAGCTCCCGGACAGCAGCTTATGGCTACACCTTC. The variable domain in full, with the rest retrieved from reference TRBV7-2 and TRBJ1-2, is GAGVSQSPSNKVTEKGKDVELRCDPISGHTALYWYRQSLGQGLEFLIYFQGNSAPDKSGLPSDRFSAERTGGSVSTLTIQRTQQEDSAVYLCASSSRTAAYGYTFGSGTRLTVV.

This clonotype was seen repeatedly, ten times or more. This sequence joins TRBV4-1 and TRBJ2-1, with D maybe TRBD2 (5 bases). CDR3 length: 16 amino acids. Germline values: CDR1 MGHRA, CDR2 YSYEKL. Trimming removed 2 bases at V and 0 bases at J, with 11 bases between. For the CDR3, the DNA is TGCGCCAGCAGCCAACCGACTGGGAGCTCCTACAATGAGCAGTTCTTC. It encodes CASSQPTGSSYNEQFF.

This clonotype was seen more than once but under ten times. The chain links TRBV5-6 to TRBJ1-2; 10 bases are shared with TRBD1. CDR1 SGHDT and CDR2 YYEEEE come from the germline V gene. The CDR3 length is 15 residues. Trimming took 2 bases from V and 2 from J; bases not matched to a gene: 3. Here the CDR3 reads CASSLGDRGNYGYTF. The CDR3 DNA sequence: TGTGCCAGCAGCTTAGGGGACAGGGGAAACTATGGCTACACCTTC.

This clonotype was picked up a small number of times. The V call is TRBV12-3 or TRBV12-4, the J call TRBJ2-7; the D call may be TRBD1 or TRBD2 (5 bases each). This CDR3 has 15 amino acids. V was shortened by 3 bases and J by 3 bases, with 15 bases between the two germline ends. The CDR3, as DNA: TGTGCCAGCAGTTTTGAGGGGATATCCTTCTACGAGCAGTACTTC. Translating it yields CASSFEGISFYEQYF.

The genes are TRBV5-1 and TRBJ1-3; TRBD1 matches 7 bases. After removal of 4 bases from V and 4 bases from J, the junction contained 11 bases not matched to a gene. Germline V CDR1 and CDR2: SGHRS, YFSETQ. The CDR3 loop spans 16 amino acids. CDR3 residues: CASSQGEGAKGNTIYF. Here the CDR3 DNA reads TGCGCCAGCAGCCAAGGAGAGGGGGCGAAAGGAAACACCATATATTTT.

This clonotype was counted many times. J is TRBJ2-3 and V is TRBV5-4; D might be TRBD1 (6 bases). The V end was cut by 2 bases, the J end by 3 bases, with 10 bases between. The V gene's germline CDR1 is SGHNT and CDR2 YYREEE (reference sequence). The CDR3 length is 14 residues. For the CDR3, the DNA is TGTGCCAGCAGCTTCGGCAGGGGTACAGATACGCAGTATTTT. This codes for CASSFGRGTDTQYF.

This clonotype came up a few times. CDR3 amino acids: CASTKAGRLYGYTF. For the CDR3, the DNA is TGTGCCAGCACGAAAGCGGGCCGCCTCTATGGCTACACCTTC. This sequence joins TRBV7-2 and TRBJ1-2, with D unclear. This CDR3 spans 14 amino acids. Germline values: CDR1 SGHTA, CDR2 FQGNSA. V shed 7 bases and J shed 4 bases, with 16 bases lying between them.

This clonotype has at least ten counts. This sequence joins TRBV7-2 and TRBJ1-1; tentative D call: TRBD1 (6 bases). This CDR3 is built from 15 residues. Trimming left V 4 bases short and J 1 base short, with 13 bases between. Germline CDR1 and CDR2: SGHTA and FQGNSA. This CDR3 reads CASSSRGGSNTEAFF. DNA for the CDR3: TGTGCCAGCAGCTCTAGGGGGGGTTCGAACACTGAAGCTTTCTTT.

Ten or more counts support this clonotype. The chain joins TRBV30 to TRBJ2-5, with TRBD2 matching 7 bases. The V gene's germline CDR1 is GTSNPN and CDR2 SVGIG (reference sequence). This CDR3 has 14 amino acids. Unmatched junction bases numbered 7, after V lost 1 base and J lost 5 bases. The DNA of the CDR3 is TGTGCCTGGAGTGGGTTAGCGGGCCGTGAGACCCAGTACTTC. Encoded protein: CAWSGLAGRETQYF.